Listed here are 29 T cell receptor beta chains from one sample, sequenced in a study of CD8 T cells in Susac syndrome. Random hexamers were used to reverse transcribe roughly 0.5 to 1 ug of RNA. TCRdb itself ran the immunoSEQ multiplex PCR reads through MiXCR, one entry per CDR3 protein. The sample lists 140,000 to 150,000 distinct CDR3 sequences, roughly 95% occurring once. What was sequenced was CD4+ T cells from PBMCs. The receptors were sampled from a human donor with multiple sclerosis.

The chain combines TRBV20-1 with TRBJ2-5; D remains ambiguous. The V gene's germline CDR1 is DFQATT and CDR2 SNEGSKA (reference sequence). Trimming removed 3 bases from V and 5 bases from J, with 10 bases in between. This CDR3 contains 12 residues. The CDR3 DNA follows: TGCAGTGCTAGCGACCTACGGGAGACCCAGTACTTC. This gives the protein CSASDLRETQYF.

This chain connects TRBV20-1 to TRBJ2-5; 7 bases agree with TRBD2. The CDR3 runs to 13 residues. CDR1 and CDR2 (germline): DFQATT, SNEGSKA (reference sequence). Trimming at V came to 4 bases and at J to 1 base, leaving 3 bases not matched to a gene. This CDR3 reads CSATSGGQETQYF. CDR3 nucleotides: TGCAGTGCTACATCGGGGGGCCAAGAGACCCAGTACTTC.

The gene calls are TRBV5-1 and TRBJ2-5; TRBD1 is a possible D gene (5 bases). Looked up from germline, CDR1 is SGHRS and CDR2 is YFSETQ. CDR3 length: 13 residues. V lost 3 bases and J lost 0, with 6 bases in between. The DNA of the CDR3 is TGCGCCAGCAGCTGGACAAACCAAGAGACCCAGTACTTC. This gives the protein CASSWTNQETQYF. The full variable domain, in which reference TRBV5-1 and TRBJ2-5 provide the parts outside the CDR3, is KAGVTQTPRYLIKTRGQQVTLSCSPISGHRSVSWYQQTPGQGLQFLFEYFSETQRNKGNFPGRFSGRQFSNSRSEMNVSTLELGDSALYLCASSWTNQETQYFGPGTRLLVL.

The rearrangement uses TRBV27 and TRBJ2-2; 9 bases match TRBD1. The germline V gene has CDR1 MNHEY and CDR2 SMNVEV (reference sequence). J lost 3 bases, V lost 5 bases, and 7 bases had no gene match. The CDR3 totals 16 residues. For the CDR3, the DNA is TGTGCCAGCAGTCTCCGGGACAGGGCGGACACCGGGGAGCTGTTTTTT. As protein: CASSLRDRADTGELFF.

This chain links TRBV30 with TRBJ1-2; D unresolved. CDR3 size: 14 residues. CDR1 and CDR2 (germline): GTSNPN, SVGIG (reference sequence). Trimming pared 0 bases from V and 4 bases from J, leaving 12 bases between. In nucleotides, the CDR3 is TGTGCCTGGAGTGTCGGACGGGATTTCTATGGCTACACCTTC. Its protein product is CAWSVGRDFYGYTF.

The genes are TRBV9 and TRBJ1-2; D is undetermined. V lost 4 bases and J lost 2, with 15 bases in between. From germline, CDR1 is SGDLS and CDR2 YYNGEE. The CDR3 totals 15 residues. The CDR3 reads CASSPHIELNYGYTF. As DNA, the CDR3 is TGTGCCAGCAGCCCTCACATAGAGTTGAACTATGGCTACACCTTC.

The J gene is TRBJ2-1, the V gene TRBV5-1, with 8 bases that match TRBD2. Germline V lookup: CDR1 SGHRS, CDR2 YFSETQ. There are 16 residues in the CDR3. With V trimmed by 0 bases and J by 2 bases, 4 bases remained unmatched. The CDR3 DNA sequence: TGCGCCAGCAGCTTGGTAGCGGGGAAAACCTACAATGAGCAGTTCTTC. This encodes CASSLVAGKTYNEQFF.

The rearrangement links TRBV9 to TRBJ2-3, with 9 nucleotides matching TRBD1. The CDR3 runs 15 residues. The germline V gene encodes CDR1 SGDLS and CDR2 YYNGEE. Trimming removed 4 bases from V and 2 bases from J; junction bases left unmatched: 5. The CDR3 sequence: CASSIRDRVTDTQYF. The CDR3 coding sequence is TGTGCCAGCAGCATCCGGGACAGGGTCACAGATACGCAGTATTTT.

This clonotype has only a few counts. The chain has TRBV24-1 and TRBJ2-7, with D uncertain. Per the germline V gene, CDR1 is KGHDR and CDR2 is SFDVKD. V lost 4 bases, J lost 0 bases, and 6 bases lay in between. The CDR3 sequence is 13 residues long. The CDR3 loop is CATSDPPSYEQYF. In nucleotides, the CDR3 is TGTGCCACCAGTGACCCCCCCTCCTACGAGCAGTACTTC.

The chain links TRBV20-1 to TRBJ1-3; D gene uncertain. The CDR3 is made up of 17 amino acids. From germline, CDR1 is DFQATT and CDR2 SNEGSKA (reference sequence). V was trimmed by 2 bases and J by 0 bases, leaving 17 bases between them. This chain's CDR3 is CSARLPQNPSSGNTIYF. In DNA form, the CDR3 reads TGCAGTGCTAGACTACCACAAAACCCGAGCTCTGGAAACACCATATATTTT.

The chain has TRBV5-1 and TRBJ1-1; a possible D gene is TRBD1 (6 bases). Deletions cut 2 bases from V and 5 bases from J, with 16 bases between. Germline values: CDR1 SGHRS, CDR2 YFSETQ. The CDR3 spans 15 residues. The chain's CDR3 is CASSLAQGLGTEAFF. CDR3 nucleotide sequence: TGCGCCAGCAGCTTAGCACAGGGCCTGGGGACTGAAGCTTTCTTT.

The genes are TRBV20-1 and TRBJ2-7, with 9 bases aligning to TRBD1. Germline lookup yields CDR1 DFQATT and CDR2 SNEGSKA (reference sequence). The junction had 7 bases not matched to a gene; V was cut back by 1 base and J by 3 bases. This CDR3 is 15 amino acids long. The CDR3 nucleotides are TGCAGTGCTAGAGTCCCGGGACAGGGATACTACGAGCAGTACTTC. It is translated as CSARVPGQGYYEQYF.

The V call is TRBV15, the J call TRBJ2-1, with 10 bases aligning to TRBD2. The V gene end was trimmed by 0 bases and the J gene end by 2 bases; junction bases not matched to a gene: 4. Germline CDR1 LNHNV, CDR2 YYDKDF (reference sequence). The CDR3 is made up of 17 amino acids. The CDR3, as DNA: TGTGCCACCAGCAGAGATCGGACTAGCGGCGCCTACAATGAGCAGTTCTTC. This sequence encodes CATSRDRTSGAYNEQFF.

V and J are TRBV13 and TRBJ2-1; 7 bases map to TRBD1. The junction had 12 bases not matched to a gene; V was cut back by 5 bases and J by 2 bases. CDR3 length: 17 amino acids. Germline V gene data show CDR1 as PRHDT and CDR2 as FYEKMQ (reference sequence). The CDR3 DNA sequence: TGTGCCAGCAGCCTCCTCATGAGGGGGCGAACCTACAATGAGCAGTTCTTC. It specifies CASSLLMRGRTYNEQFF.

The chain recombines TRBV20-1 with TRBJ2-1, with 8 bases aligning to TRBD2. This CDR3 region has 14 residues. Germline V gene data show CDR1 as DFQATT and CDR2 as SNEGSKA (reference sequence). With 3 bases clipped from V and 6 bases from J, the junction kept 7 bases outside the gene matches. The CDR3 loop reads CSASGGRTANEQFF. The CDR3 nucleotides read TGCAGTGCTAGCGGCGGGAGGACGGCCAATGAGCAGTTCTTC.

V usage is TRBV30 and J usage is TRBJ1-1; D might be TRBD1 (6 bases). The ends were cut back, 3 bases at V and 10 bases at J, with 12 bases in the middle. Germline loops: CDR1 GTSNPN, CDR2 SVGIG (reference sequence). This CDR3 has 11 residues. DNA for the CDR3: TGTGCCTGGAGCCGAGGGGGAGTAGCTTTCTTT. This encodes CAWSRGGVAFF. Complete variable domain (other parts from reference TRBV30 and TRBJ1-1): SQTIHQWPATLVQPVGSPLSLECTVEGTSNPNLYWYRQAAGRGLQLLFYSVGIGQISSEVPQNLSASRPQDRQFILSSKKLLLSDSGFYLCAWSRGGVAFFGQGTRLTVV.

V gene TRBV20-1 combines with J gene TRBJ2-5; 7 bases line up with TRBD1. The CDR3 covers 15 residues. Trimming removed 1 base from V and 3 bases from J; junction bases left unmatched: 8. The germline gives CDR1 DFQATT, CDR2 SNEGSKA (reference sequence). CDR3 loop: CSARGWGTDKETQYF. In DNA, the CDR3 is TGCAGTGCTAGAGGGTGGGGGACAGATAAAGAGACCCAGTACTTC.

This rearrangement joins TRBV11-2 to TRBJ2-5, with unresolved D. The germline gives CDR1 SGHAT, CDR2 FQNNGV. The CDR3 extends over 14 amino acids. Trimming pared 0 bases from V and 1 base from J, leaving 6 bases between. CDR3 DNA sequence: TGTGCCAGCAGCTTAGATGGCCGCCAAGAGACCCAGTACTTC. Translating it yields CASSLDGRQETQYF.

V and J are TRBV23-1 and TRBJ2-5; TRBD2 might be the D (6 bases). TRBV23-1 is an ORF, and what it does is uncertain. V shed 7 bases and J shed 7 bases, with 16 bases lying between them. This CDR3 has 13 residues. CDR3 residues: CASKSGRQPTQYF. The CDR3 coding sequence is TGCGCCAGCAAGAGCGGGCGGCAGCCGACCCAGTACTTC.

The CDR3, as DNA: TGTGCCAGCAGCCCCAGCGGGGGGACAGGCTACGAGCAGTACTTC. The encoded protein is CASSPSGGTGYEQYF. J is TRBJ2-7 and V is TRBV6-6, with a weak D call TRBD2 (9 bases). In germline, CDR1 is MNHNY, CDR2 SVGAGI (reference sequence). V lost 6 bases and J lost 3, with 18 bases in between. This CDR3 spans 15 amino acids.

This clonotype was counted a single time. CDR3 bases: TGTGCCAGCAGTATAAAACGACCGGGGCAATCGAGGGGAGATACGCAGTATTTT. The encoded protein is CASSIKRPGQSRGDTQYF. The chain has TRBV27 and TRBJ2-3, with D possibly called TRBD1 or TRBD2 (5 bases each). This CDR3 is 18 amino acids long. V dropped 5 bases and J dropped 5 bases, with 26 bases sitting between them. CDR1 MNHEY and CDR2 SMNVEV come from the germline V gene (reference sequence).

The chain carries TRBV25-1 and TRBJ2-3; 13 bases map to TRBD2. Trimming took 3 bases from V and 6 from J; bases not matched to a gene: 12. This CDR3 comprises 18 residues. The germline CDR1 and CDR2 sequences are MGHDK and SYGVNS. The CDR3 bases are TGTGCCAGCAGTGAGCCTCTTACTAGCGGGAGGGCCGTGGATACGCAGTATTTT. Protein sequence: CASSEPLTSGRAVDTQYF. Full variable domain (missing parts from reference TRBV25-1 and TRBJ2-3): EADIYQTPRYLVIGTGKKITLECSQTMGHDKMYWYQQDPGMELHLIHYSYGVNSTEKGDLSSESTVSRIRTEHFPLTLESARPSHTSQYLCASSEPLTSGRAVDTQYFGPGTRLTVL.

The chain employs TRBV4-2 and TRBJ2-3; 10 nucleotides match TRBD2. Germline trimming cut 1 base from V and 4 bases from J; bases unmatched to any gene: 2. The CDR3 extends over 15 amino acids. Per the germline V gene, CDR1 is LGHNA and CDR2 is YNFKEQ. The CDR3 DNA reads TGTGCCAGCAGCCAAGTAGCGGGAGGCTCAGATACGCAGTATTTT. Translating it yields CASSQVAGGSDTQYF.

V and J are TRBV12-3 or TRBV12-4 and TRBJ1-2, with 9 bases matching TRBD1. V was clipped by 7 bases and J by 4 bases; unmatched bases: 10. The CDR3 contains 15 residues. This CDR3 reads CASTQTGGGTYGYTF. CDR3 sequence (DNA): TGTGCCAGCACCCAGACAGGGGGTGGTACCTATGGCTACACCTTC.

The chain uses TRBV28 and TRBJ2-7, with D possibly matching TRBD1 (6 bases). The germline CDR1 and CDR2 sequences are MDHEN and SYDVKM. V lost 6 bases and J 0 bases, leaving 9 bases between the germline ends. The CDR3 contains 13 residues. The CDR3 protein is CASSGQNSYEQYF. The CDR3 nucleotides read TGTGCCAGCAGCGGACAGAACTCCTACGAGCAGTACTTC.

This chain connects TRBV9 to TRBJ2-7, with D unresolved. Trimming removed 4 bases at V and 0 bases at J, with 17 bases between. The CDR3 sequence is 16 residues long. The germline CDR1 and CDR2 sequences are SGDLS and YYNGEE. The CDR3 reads CASSPENFRSSYEQYF. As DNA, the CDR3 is TGTGCCAGCAGCCCTGAGAATTTCAGGAGCTCCTACGAGCAGTACTTC.

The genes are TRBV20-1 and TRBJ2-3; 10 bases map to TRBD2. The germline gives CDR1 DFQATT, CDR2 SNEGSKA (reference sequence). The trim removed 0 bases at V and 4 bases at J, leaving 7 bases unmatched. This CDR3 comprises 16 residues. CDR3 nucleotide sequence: TGCAGTGCTAGAGATCTCGGGACTAGCGATGCAGATACGCAGTATTTT. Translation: CSARDLGTSDADTQYF.

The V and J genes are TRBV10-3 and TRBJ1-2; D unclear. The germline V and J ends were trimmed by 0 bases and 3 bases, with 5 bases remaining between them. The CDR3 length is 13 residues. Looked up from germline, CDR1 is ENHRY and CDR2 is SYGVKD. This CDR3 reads CAISESEDYGYTF. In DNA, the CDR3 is TGTGCCATCAGTGAGTCCGAGGACTATGGCTACACCTTC.

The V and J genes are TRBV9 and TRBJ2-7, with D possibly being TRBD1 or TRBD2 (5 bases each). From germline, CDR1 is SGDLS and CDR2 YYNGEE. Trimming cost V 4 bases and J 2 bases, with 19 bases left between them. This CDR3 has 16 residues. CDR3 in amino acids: CASSPRGSHSAYEQYF. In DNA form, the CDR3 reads TGTGCCAGCAGCCCCCGGGGCAGCCACTCTGCCTACGAGCAGTACTTC.